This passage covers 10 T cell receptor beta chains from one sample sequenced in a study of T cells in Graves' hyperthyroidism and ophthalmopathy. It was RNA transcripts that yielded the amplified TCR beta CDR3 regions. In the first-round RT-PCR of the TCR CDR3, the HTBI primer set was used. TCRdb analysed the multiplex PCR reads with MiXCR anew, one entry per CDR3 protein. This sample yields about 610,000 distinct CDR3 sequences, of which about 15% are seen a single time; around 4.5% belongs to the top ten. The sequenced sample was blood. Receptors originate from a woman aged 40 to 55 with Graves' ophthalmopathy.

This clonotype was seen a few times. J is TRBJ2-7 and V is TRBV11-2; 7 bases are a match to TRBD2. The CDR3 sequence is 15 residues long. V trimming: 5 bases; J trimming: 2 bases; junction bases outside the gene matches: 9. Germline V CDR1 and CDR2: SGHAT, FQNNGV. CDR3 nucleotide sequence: TGTGCCAGCAGCACGCCCCTAGCGGACCCCTACGAGCAGTACTTC. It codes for CASSTPLADPYEQYF.

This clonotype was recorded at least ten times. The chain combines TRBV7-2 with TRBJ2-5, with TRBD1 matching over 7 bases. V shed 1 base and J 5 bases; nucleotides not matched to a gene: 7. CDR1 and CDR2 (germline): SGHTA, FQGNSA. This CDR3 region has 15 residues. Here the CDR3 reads CASSLEATTGETQYF. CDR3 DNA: TGTGCCAGCAGCTTAGAGGCCACGACAGGGGAGACCCAGTACTTC.

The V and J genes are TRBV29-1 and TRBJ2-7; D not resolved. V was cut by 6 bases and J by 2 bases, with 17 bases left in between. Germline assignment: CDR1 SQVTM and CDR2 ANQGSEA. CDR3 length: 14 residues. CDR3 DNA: TGCAGCGTGGTGGATCCAGCAGGTGCCTACGAGCAGTACTTC. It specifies CSVVDPAGAYEQYF.

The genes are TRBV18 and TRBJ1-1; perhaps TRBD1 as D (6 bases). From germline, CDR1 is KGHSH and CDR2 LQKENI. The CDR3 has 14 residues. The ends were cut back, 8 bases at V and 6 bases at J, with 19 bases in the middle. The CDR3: CASQQGGMKAEAFF. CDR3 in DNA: TGTGCCAGCCAACAGGGAGGGATGAAGGCTGAAGCTTTCTTT.

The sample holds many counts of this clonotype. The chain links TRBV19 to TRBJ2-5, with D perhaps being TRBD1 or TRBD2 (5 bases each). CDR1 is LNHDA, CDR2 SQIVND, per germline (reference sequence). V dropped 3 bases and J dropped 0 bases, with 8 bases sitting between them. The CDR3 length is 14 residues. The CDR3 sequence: CASSMWGHQETQYF. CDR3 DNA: TGTGCCAGTAGTATGTGGGGACACCAAGAGACCCAGTACTTC. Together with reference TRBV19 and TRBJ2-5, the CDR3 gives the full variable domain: DGGITQSPKYLFRKEGQNVTLSCEQNLNHDAMYWYRQDPGQGLRLIYYSQIVNDFQKGDIAEGYSVSREKKESFPLTVTSAQKNPTAFYLCASSMWGHQETQYFGPGTRLLVL.

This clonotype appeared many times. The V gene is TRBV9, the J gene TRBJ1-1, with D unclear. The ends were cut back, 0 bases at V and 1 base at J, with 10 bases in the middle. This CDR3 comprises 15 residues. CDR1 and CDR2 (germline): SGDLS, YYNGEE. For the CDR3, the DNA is TGTGCCAGCAGCGTAGCGGGTACACCGAACACTGAAGCTTTCTTT. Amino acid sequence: CASSVAGTPNTEAFF.

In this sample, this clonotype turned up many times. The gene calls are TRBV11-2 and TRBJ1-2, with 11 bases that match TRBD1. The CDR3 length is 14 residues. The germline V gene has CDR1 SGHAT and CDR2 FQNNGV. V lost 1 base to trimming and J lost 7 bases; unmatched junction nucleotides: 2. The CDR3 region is CASSLGTGGVGYTF. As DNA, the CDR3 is TGTGCCAGCAGCTTAGGGACAGGGGGCGTTGGCTACACCTTC.

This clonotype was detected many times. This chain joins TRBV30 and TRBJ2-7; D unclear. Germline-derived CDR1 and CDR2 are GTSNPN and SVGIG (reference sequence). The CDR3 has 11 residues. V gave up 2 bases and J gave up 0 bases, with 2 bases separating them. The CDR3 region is CAWSSSYEQYF. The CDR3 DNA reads TGTGCCTGGAGTTCCTCCTACGAGCAGTACTTC.

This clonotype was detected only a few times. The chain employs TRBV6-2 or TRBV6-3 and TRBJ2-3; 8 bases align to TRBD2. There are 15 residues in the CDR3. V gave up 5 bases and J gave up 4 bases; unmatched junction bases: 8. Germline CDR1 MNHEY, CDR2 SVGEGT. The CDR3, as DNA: TGTGCCAGCAGTGTTGGAGCGGGAGCCCCAGATACGCAGTATTTT. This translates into CASSVGAGAPDTQYF.

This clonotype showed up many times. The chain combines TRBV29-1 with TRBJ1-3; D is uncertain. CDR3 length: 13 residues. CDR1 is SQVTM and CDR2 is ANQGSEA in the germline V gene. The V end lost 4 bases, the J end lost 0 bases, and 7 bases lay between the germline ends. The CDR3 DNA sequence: TGCAGCGTTGTATGGAGCTCTGGAAACACCATATATTTT. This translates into CSVVWSSGNTIYF.